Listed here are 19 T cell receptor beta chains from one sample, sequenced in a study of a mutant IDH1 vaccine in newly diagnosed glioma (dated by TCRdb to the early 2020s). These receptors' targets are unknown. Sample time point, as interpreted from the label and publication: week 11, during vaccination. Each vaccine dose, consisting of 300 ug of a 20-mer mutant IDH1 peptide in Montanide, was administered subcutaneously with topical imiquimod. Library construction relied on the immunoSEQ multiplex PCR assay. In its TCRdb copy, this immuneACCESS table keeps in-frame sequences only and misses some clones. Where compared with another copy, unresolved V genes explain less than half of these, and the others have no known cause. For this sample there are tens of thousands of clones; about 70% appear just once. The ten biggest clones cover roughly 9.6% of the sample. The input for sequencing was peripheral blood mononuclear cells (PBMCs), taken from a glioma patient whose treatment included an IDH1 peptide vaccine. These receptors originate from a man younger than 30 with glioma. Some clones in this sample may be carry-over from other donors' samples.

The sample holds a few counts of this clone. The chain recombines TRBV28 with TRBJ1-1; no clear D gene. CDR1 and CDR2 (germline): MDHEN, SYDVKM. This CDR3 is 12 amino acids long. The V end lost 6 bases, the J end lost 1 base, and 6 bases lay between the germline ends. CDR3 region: CASRPRNTEAFF. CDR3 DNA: TGTGCCAGCAGGCCCCGGAACACTGAAGCTTTCTTT.

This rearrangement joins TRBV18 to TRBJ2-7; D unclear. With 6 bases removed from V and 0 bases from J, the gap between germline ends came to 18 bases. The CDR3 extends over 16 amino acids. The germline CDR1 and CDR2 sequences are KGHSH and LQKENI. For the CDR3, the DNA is TGTGCCAGCTCGATAAAGAGGAGAGGAAGCTCCTACGAGCAGTACTTC. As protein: CASSIKRRGSSYEQYF.

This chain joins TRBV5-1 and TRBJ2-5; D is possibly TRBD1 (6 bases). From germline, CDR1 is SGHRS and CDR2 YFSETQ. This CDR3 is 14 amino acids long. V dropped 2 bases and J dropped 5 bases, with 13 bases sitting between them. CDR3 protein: CASSLKQGQETQYF. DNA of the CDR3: TGCGCCAGCAGCTTAAAACAGGGCCAGGAGACCCAGTACTTC.

The CDR3 loop is CASSFNHGELFF. DNA for the CDR3: TGTGCCAGCAGTTTTAATCACGGGGAGCTGTTTTTT. The gene calls are TRBV6-5 and TRBJ2-2; no firm D call. V lost 4 bases and J 7 bases, leaving 7 bases between the germline ends. The germline V gene has CDR1 MNHEY and CDR2 SVGAGI. CDR3 length: 12 amino acids.

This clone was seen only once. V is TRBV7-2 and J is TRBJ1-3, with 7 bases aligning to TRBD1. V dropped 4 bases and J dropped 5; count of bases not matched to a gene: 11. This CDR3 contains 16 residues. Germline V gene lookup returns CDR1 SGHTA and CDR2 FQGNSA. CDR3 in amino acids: CASSWGAGDSRNTIYF. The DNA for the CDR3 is TGTGCCAGCAGCTGGGGAGCGGGGGACAGCAGAAACACCATATATTTT.

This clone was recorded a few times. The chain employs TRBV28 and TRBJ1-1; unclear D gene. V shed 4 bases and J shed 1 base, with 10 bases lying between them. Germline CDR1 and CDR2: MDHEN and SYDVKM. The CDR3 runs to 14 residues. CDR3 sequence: CASSSGSSNTEAFF. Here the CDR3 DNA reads TGTGCCAGCAGTTCGGGGTCCTCGAACACTGAAGCTTTCTTT.

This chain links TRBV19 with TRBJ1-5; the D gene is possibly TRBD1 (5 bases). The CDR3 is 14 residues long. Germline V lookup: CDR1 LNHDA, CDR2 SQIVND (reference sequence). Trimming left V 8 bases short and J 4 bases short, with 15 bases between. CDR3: CASRHGGSNQPQHF. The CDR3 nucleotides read TGTGCCAGTCGCCATGGGGGGTCAAATCAGCCCCAGCATTTT.

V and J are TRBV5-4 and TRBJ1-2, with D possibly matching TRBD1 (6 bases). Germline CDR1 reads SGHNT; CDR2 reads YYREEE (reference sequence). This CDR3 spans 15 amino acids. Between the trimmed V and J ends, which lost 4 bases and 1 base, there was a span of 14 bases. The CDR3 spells CASSRGPDINYGYTF. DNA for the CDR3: TGTGCCAGCAGCCGGGGGCCGGACATTAACTATGGCTACACCTTC.

The CDR3 region has the DNA TGTGCCAGACGGAGGAATACGCAGTATTTT. Translation gives CARRRNTQYF. The genes are TRBV2 and TRBJ2-3, with D perhaps TRBD2 (5 bases). The germline V gene has CDR1 SNHLY and CDR2 FYNNEI. V lost 9 bases and J lost 7, with 8 bases in between. The CDR3 is 10 amino acids. The full variable domain, in which reference TRBV2 and TRBJ2-3 provide the parts outside the CDR3, is EPEVTQTPSHQVTQMGQEVILRCVPISNHLYFYWYRQILGQKVEFLVSFYNNEISEKSEIFDDQFSVERPDGSNFTLKIRSTKLEDSAMYFCARRRNTQYFGPGTRLTVL.

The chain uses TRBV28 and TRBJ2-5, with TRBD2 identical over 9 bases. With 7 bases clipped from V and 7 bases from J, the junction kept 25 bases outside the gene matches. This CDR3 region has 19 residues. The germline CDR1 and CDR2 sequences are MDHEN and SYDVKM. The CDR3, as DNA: TGTGCCAGCAATTCCCCACGGACGTCTCGTAGCGGGAGCGGGGGGACCCAGTACTTC. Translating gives CASNSPRTSRSGSGGTQYF.

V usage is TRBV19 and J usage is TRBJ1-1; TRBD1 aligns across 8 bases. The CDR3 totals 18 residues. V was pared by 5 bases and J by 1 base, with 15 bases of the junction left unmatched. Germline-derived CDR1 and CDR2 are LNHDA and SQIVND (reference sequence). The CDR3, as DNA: TGTGCCAGTAGTTCCCGACAGGGGACTAGGAGCAGGAACACTGAAGCTTTCTTT. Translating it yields CASSSRQGTRSRNTEAFF.

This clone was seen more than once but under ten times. For the CDR3, the DNA is TGCAGCGTTGAACAATGGGCCCAGGAAGGCTACACCTTC. Translated: CSVEQWAQEGYTF. The V call is TRBV29-1, the J call TRBJ1-2; no definite D call. The ends were cut back, 2 bases at V and 8 bases at J, with 15 bases in the middle. This CDR3 spans 13 amino acids. Germline CDR1 reads SQVTM; CDR2 reads ANQGSEA.

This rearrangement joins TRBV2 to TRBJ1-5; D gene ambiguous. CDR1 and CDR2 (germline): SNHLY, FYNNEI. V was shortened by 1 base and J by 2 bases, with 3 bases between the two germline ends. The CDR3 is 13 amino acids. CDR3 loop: CASSEVRNQPQHF. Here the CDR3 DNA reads TGTGCCAGCAGTGAAGTGCGCAATCAGCCCCAGCATTTT.

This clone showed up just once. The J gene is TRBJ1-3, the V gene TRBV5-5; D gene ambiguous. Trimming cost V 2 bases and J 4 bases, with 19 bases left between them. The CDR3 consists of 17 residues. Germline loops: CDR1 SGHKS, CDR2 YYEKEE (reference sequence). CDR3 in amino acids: CASSFETRFWLGNTIYF. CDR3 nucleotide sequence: TGTGCCAGCAGCTTTGAGACCCGTTTTTGGCTCGGAAACACCATATATTTT.

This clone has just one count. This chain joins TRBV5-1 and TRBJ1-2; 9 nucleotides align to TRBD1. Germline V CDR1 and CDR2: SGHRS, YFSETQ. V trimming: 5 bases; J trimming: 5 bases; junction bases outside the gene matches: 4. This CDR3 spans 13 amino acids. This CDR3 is CASREGTGYGYTF. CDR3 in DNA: TGCGCCAGCAGGGAAGGGACAGGGTATGGCTACACCTTC. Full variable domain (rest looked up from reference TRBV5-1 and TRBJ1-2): KAGVTQTPRYLIKTRGQQVTLSCSPISGHRSVSWYQQTPGQGLQFLFEYFSETQRNKGNFPGRFSGRQFSNSRSEMNVSTLELGDSALYLCASREGTGYGYTFGSGTRLTVV.

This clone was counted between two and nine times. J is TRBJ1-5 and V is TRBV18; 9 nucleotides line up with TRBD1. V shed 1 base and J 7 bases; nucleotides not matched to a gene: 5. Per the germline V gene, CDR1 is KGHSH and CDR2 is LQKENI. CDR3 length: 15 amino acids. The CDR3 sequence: CASSPRQGDSQPQHF. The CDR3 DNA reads TGTGCCAGCTCACCACGACAGGGGGATTCCCAGCCCCAGCATTTT.

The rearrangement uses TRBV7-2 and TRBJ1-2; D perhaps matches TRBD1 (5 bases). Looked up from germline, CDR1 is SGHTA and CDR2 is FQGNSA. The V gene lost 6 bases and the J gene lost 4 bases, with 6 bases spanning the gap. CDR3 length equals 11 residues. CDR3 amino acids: CASRGLYGYTF. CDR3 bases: TGTGCCAGCAGGGGACTCTATGGCTACACCTTC.

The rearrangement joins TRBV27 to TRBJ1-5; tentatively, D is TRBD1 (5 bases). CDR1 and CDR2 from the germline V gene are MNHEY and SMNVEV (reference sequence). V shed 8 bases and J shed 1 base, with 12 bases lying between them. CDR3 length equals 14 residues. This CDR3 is CASRLGGSNQPQHF. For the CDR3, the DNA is TGTGCCAGCCGACTGGGGGGGAGCAATCAGCCCCAGCATTTT.

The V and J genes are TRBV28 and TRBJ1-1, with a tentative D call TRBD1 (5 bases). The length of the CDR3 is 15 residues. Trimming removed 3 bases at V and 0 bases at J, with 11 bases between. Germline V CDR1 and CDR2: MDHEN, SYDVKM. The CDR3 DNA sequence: TGTGCCAGCAGTTTGGCGGGACCAATGAACACTGAAGCTTTCTTT. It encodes CASSLAGPMNTEAFF.